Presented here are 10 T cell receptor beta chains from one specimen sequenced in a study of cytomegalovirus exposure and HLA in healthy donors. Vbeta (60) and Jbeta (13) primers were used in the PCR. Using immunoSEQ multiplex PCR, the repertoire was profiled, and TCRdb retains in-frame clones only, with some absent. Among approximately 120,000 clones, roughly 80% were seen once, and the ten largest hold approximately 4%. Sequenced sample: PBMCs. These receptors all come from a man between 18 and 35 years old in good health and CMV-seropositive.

The DNA of the CDR3 is TGTGCCAGCATAAAACAGGGGTTGACTAACTATGGCTACACCTTC. Translation gives CASIKQGLTNYGYTF. The V and J genes are TRBV6-1 and TRBJ1-2, with 7 bases fitting TRBD1. Unmatched junction bases numbered 8, after V lost 7 bases and J lost 0 bases. The CDR3 spans 15 residues. CDR1 is MNHNS and CDR2 is SASEGT in the germline V gene.

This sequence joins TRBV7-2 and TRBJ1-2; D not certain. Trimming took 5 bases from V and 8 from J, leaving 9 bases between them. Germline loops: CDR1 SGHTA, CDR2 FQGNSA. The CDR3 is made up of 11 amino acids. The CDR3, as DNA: TGTGCCAGCAGCCGTAATAGCGGCTACACCTTC. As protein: CASSRNSGYTF.

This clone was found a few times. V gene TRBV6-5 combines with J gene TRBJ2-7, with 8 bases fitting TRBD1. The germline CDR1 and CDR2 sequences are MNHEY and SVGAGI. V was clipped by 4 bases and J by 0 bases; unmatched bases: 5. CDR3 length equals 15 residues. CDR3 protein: CASSFEQGASYEQYF. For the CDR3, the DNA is TGTGCCAGCAGTTTCGAGCAGGGGGCCTCCTACGAGCAGTACTTC.

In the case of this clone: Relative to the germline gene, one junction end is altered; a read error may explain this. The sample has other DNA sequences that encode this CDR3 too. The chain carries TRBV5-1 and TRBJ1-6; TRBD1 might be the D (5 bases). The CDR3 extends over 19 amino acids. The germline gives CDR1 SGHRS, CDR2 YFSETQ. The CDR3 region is CASSLVGTSGSSYNSPLHF. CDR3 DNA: TGTGCCAGCAGCTTGGTTGGGACTTCCGGGAGCTCCTATAATTCACCCCTCCACTTT.

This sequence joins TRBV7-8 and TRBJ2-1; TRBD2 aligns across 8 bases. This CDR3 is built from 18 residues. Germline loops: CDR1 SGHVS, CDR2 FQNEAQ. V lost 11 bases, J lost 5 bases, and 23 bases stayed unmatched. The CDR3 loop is CAWKRFGRAQGGNNEQFF. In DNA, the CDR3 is TGTGCCTGGAAGCGTTTCGGGAGGGCCCAGGGAGGAAACAATGAGCAGTTCTTC.

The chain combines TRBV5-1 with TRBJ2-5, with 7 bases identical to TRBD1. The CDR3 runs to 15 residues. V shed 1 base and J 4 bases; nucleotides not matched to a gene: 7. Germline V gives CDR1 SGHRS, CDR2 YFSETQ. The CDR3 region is CASSLIQGTGETQYF. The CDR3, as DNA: TGCGCCAGCAGCTTGATACAGGGGACGGGAGAGACCCAGTACTTC.

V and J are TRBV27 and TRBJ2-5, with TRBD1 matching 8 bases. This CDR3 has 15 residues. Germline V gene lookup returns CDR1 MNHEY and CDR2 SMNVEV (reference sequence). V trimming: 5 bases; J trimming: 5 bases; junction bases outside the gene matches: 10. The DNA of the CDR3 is TGTGCCAGCAGTAGAGGCAGGGGGCTCGTTGAGACCCAGTACTTC. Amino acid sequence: CASSRGRGLVETQYF.

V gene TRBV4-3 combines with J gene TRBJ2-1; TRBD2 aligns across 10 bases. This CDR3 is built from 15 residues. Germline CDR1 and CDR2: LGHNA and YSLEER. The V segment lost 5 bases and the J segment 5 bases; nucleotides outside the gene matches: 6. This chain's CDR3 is CASSAGLAENNEQFF. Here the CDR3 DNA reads TGCGCCAGCAGCGCCGGACTAGCGGAGAACAATGAGCAGTTCTTC.

The CDR3 DNA reads TGTGCCAGCAGTAGACAGACAGGCTTCACCGGGGAGCTGTTTTTT. The encoded protein is CASSRQTGFTGELFF. The gene calls are TRBV27 and TRBJ2-2; weak D call: TRBD1 (6 bases). The CDR3 is 15 amino acids. The V gene's germline CDR1 is MNHEY and CDR2 SMNVEV (reference sequence). The germline V and J ends were trimmed by 5 bases and 4 bases, with 14 bases remaining between them.

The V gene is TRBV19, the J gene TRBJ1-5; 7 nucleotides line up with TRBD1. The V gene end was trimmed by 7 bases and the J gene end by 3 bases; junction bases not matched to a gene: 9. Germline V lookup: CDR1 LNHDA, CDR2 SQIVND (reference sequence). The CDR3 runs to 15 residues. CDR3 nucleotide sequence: TGTGCCAGTACCCCGACCGGGACAGCCAATCAGCCCCAGCATTTT. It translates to CASTPTGTANQPQHF.